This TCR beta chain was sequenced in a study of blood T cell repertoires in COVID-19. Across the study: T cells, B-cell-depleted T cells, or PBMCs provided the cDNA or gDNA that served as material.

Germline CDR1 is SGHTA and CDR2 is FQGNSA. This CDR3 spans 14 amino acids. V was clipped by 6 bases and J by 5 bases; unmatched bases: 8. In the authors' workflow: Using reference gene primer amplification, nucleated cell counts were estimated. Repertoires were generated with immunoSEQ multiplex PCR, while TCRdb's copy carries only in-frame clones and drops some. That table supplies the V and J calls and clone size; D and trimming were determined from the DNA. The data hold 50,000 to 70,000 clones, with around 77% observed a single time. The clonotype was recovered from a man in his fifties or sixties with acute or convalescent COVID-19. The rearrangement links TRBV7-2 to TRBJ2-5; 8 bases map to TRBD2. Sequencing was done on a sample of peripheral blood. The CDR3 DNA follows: TGTGCCAGCAGACCCGGGGGGGCCTGGGAGACCCAGTACTTC. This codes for CASRPGGAWETQYF. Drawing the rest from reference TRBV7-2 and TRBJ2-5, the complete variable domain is GAGVSQSPSNKVTEKGKDVELRCDPISGHTALYWYRQSLGQGLEFLIYFQGNSAPDKSGLPSDRFSAERTGGSVSTLTIQRTQQEDSAVYLCASRPGGAWETQYFGPGTRLLVL.